The present TCR beta chain was sequenced within a study of blood T cell repertoires in COVID-19. The authors' processing: Researchers report that nucleated cell counts were estimated from reference gene primer amplification. Measured with immunoSEQ multiplex PCR; TCRdb has only the in-frame clones, and not every one. Clone size and the V and J calls come from that table; the DNA yielded D and trimming. Of 95,000 to 150,000 clones listed, around 82% are singletons. This clone was seen once. Sample: peripheral blood. The source of this sequence is a man aged 25 to 40 with COVID-19, enrolled during active disease.

Written as DNA, the CDR3 is TGTGCCACCAGTGATCTAAGCGACAGGGGGCTGGCGACGGTCGGGCTCTCCTACGAGCAGTACTTC. Its translation is CATSDLSDRGLATVGLSYEQYF. V is TRBV24-1 and J is TRBJ2-7; 10 bases line up with TRBD1. The J segment lost 0 bases and the V segment lost 3 bases, leaving 22 bases of the junction unmatched. The length of the CDR3 is 22 residues. CDR1 is KGHDR, CDR2 SFDVKD, per germline.